The 9 T cell receptor delta chains reported below all come from one sample, sequenced in a study of γδ T cells in repeated Plasmodium falciparum infection. TCRdb re-processed the multiplex PCR reads via CATT. The profile shows roughly 93,000 delta-chain clones, about 1.5% of them singletons. Bulk repertoires came from Vgamma9/Vdelta2+ or Vdelta2-negative gammadelta T cells flow-sorted from PBMC. What was sequenced was gamma-delta T cells from blood. These receptors all come from a pool of human donors (malaria-infected and uninfected, not separated).

For this clone: A read error likely explains why the TCRdb protein, taken from a much larger clone, differs from this DNA's translation at residue 9; the protein shown is translated from the DNA. The rearrangement links TRDV2 to TRDJ3; D might be TRDD3 (5 bases). V was clipped by 0 bases and J by 0 bases, with 23 bases between them. Germline V gives CDR1 GEAIGNYY, CDR2 EKD. The CDR3 length is 22 residues. CDR3 sequence reads: CACDTVSTEGFQGSWDTRQMFF. As DNA, the CDR3 is TGTGCCTGTGACACCGTGAGTACTGAGGGATTCCAGGGCTCCTGGGACACCCGACAGATGTTTTTC.

This clone has more than one count but fewer than ten. A far larger clone is a single base away, which makes a read error likely. The identical CDR3 is also encoded by other nucleotide sequences in the sample. The V gene is TRDV1, the J gene TRDJ1, with 9 bases lining up with TRDD3. TCRdb leaves out the J gene; it was filled in here by matching the DNA to germline. The V gene's germline CDR1 is TSWWSYY and CDR2 QGS. The trim removed 3 bases at V and 0 bases at J, leaving 20 bases unmatched. The CDR3 loop spans 21 amino acids. The CDR3 DNA follows: TGTGCTCTTGGGGACAAGACAGCATCCCCCCGTACTGGGGGAAACACCGATAAACTCATCTTT. Translation: CALGDKTASPRTGGNTDKLIF.

Many counts were recorded for this clone. At the DNA level, this CDR3 is encoded by other sequences in the same sample as well. The V gene is TRDV1, the J gene TRDJ1; TRDD3 agrees at 13 bases. V lost 2 bases to trimming and J lost 3 bases; unmatched junction nucleotides: 9. This CDR3 is 18 amino acids long. CDR1 TSWWSYY and CDR2 QGS come from the germline V gene. The CDR3 protein is CALGEVPVLGDTPDKLIF. The CDR3 DNA sequence: TGTGCTCTTGGGGAAGTACCCGTACTGGGGGATACGCCCGATAAACTCATCTTT.

In this sample, this clone turned up a few times. The protein recorded in TCRdb matches a much larger clone and deviates from this DNA's translation at residue 13, suggesting a read error; the protein here is obtained by translating the DNA. This chain links TRDV1 with TRDJ1; TRDD3 matches at 12 bases. No J gene was available from TCRdb, and it was assigned here by a germline match of the DNA. Germline V gives CDR1 TSWWSYY, CDR2 QGS. The CDR3 is 21 amino acids. J gave up 8 bases and V 0 bases, and 22 bases lay outside the gene matches. The CDR3 nucleotides read TGTGCTCTTGGGGAACTAGGTAGTCTCCTAAACCCGTGCTGGGGGATACGGAAACTCATCTTT. As protein: CALGELGSLLNPCWGIRKLIF.

This clone rates as medium-sized. The chain joins TRDV2 to TRDJ3; the match to TRDD3 covers 7 bases. The V gene's germline CDR1 is GEAIGNYY and CDR2 EKD. Unmatched junction bases numbered 4, after V lost 0 bases and J lost 0 bases. This CDR3 region has 18 residues. In nucleotides, the CDR3 is TGTGCCTGTGACACCGCTTGGGGGAGCTCCTGGGACACCCGACAGATGTTTTTC. Its translation: CACDTAWGSSWDTRQMFF.

This clone was seen more than once but under ten times. A read error likely explains this, since a far larger clone differs by one base. The same CDR3 is also encoded by other DNA sequences in this sample. V gene TRDV1 combines with J gene TRDJ2; maybe TRDD2 (6 bases). TCRdb supplies no J gene; here it was assigned by aligning the nucleotide sequence to germline. The CDR3 extends over 15 amino acids. V lost 8 bases and J 11 bases, leaving 24 bases between the germline ends. In germline, CDR1 is TSWWSYY, CDR2 QGS. The CDR3 DNA sequence: TGTGCTCTTCTACTTCCTTTGGGACGTACCTCCCAACTCTTCTTT. Its protein product is CALLLPLGRTSQLFF.

This clone was seen only a few times. This may be a read error: a much more frequent sequence differs by one nucleotide. The CDR3 DNA sequence: TGTGCTCTTGGGCGAGACCGGATACGATTCGCCGATAAGCTCATCTTT. This codes for CALGRDRIRFADKLIF. There is no J gene call, but TRDV1 is given as the V gene; no check of the table's D call, TRDD3, against the DNA was made. CDR3 length equals 16 residues. Germline CDR1 reads TSWWSYY; CDR2 reads QGS.

This clone has ten or more counts. A read error likely explains why the TCRdb protein, taken from a much larger clone, differs from this DNA's translation at residue 12; the protein shown is translated from the DNA. V usage is TRDV3 and J usage is TRDJ4, with TRDD3 matching 11 bases. CDR1 and CDR2 (germline): TVYSNPD, GDNSRS (reference sequence). Trimming took 0 bases from V and 7 from J; bases not matched to a gene: 13. This CDR3 has 15 amino acids. The CDR3 sequence: CAFSPGWGILRHLIF. The CDR3 DNA follows: TGTGCCTTTAGTCCAGGCTGGGGGATACTGAGGCACCTGATCTTT.

With regard to this clone: The protein given by TCRdb reflects a much larger clone and differs at residue 12 from this DNA's translation, likely from a read error; the protein shown is the DNA's translation. CDR3 in amino acids: CACDTVITGGYTAKRGTAKLIF. CDR3 DNA sequence: TGTGCCTGTGACACCGTAATAACTGGGGGATACACGGCAAAAAGGGGTACGGCAAAACTCATCTTT. This chain uses TRDV2 with TRDJ1; TRDD3 aligns across 12 bases. The CDR3 covers 22 residues. The trim removed 0 bases at V and 8 bases at J, leaving 27 bases unmatched. Per germline, CDR1 GEAIGNYY and CDR2 EKD.